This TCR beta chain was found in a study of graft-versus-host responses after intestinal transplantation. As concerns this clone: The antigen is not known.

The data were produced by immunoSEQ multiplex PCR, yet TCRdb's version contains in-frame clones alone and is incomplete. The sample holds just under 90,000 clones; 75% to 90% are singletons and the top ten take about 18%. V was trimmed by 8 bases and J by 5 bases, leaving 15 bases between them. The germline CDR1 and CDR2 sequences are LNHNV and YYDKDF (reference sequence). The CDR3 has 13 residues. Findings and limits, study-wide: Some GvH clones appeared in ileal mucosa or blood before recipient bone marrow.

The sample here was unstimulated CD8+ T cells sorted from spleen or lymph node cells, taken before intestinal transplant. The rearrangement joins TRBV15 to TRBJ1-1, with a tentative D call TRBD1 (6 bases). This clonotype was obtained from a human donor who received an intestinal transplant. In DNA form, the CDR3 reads TGTGCCACCGCGGGGGGGGCTCGGACTGAAGCTTTCTTT. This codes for CATAGGARTEAFF.